The table lists the clone carrying this TCR beta chain with a count of one. CDR3 length: 16 residues. CDR1 SGHRS and CDR2 YFSETQ come from the germline V gene. V was clipped by 0 bases and J by 6 bases; unmatched bases: 7. Each CDR3 protein gets one entry after TCRdb re-called the RT-PCR reads with MiXCR. Altogether more than 550,000 distinct CDR3 sequences are present, approximately 14% being singletons, with the ten largest covering 3.6%. The specimen was memory CD4+ T cells from blood. The receptor's source is a female donor in good health, serving as a healthy control. The rearrangement joins TRBV5-1 to TRBJ2-1, with TRBD2 identical over 9 bases. As DNA, the CDR3 is TGCGCCAGCAGCTTGGCCGTGGGCGGGAGGGCCAATGAGCAGTTCTTC. Translation: CASSLAVGGRANEQFF.